This T cell receptor beta chain came from a study of shared clonotypes between healthy human individuals. Regarding the study as a whole: All-four-donor shared clonotypes had higher generation probabilities than non-shared clonotypes did.

The protocol was immunoSEQ multiplex PCR, while the TCRdb copy is restricted to in-frame clones and leaves out a portion. The table lists around 600,000 clones, roughly 97% of them singletons, with about 0.057% in the top ten. Germline CDR1 reads KGHSH; CDR2 reads LQKENI. This CDR3 is 15 amino acids long. Trimming cost V 2 bases and J 0 bases, with 10 bases left between them. Note on this clone: Its antigen is unidentified.

The TCR comes from a woman aged 25 to 39 in good health. This sequence joins TRBV18 and TRBJ1-1; weak D call: TRBD1 (6 bases). Sequences were obtained from naive CD4+ T cells sorted from blood. Subset here: CD45RA+ positively selected. As DNA, the CDR3 is TGTGCCAGCTCACCAATGGGGGGCCTGAACACTGAAGCTTTCTTT. Translation gives CASSPMGGLNTEAFF. The entire variable domain, with the rest obtained from reference TRBV18 and TRBJ1-1, is as follows: NAGVMQNPRHLVRRRGQEARLRCSPMKGHSHVYWYRQLPEEGLKFMVYLQKENIIDESGMPKERFSAEFPKEGPSILRIQQVVRGDSAAYFCASSPMGGLNTEAFFGQGTRLTVV.